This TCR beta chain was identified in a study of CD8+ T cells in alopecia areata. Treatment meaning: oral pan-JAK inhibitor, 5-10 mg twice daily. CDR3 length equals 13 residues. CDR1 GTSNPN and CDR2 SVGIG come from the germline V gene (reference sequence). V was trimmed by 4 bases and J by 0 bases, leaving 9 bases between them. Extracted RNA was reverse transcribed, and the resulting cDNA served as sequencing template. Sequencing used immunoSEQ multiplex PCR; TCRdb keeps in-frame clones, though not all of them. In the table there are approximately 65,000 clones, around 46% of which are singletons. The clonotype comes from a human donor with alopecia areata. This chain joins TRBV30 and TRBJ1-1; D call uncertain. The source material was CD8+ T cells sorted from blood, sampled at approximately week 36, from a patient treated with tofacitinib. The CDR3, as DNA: TGTGCCTGGAACCCAGCCATGAACACTGAAGCTTTCTTT. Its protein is CAWNPAMNTEAFF.